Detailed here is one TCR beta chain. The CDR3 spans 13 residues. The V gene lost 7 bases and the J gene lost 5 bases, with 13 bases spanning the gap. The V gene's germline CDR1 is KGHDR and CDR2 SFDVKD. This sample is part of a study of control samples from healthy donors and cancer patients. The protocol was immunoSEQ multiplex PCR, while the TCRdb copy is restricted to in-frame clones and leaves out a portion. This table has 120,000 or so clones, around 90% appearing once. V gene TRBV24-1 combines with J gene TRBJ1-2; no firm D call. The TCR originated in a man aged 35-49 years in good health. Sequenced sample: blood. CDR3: CATRADFWYGYTF. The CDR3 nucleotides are TGTGCCACCAGGGCCGACTTTTGGTATGGCTACACCTTC.